Below, 17 T cell receptor beta chains from the same sample are listed, as sequenced in a study of blood T cells in healthy people across ages (dated by TCRdb to between 2014 and 2017). Preparation of the library involved 5' RACE. These reads were obtained on an Illumina HiSeq 2500. A second PCR of about 6 to 12 cycles was run with a J-beta primer mix and a sample-barcoded 5' primer. TCRdb trimmed public reads at Q25 via fastp, called clones via MiXCR and kept in-frame beta chains. Rows are combined by CDR3 protein, so each entry shows the most common genes and DNA. The sample table lists 550,000 to 700,000 distinct CDR3 sequences, 27% of them with a count of one. The top ten constitute less than 20% of the sample. The sample consisted of blood. The receptors here all came from a woman between 70 and 85 years old in good health.

In this sample, this clonotype turned up a few times. This chain links TRBV5-1 with TRBJ2-3; D ambiguous. Germline V gene sequence: CDR1 SGHRS, CDR2 YFSETQ. The CDR3 extends over 15 amino acids. The V gene lost 4 bases and the J gene lost 6 bases, with 18 bases spanning the gap. The CDR3 region is CASSVPLWAADTQYF. The CDR3 DNA reads TGCGCCAGCAGCGTGCCGTTATGGGCGGCGGATACGCAGTATTTT.

In the case of this clonotype: This CDR3 fails to terminate in the conserved phenylalanine or tryptophan, so it likely reflects a read error. The rearrangement uses TRBV5-1 and TRBJ1-5, with no clear D. The CDR3 length is 12 residues. The V gene's germline CDR1 is SGHRS and CDR2 YFSETQ. V shed 4 bases and J shed 9 bases, with 11 bases lying between them. In nucleotides, the CDR3 is TGCGCCAGCAGCAACCGAGAAACGCCCCAGCATCTT. Amino acid sequence: CASSNRETPQHL.

V usage is TRBV18 and J usage is TRBJ1-1; D call uncertain. V was trimmed by 1 base and J by 4 bases, leaving 16 bases between them. The germline V gene encodes CDR1 KGHSH and CDR2 LQKENI. CDR3 length: 16 residues. The DNA of the CDR3 is TGTGCCAGCTCACCACGGGAAGACGGATCAAGCACTGAAGCTTTCTTT. Residues: CASSPREDGSSTEAFF. The whole variable domain, filled in from reference TRBV18 and TRBJ1-1, reads NAGVMQNPRHLVRRRGQEARLRCSPMKGHSHVYWYRQLPEEGLKFMVYLQKENIIDESGMPKERFSAEFPKEGPSILRIQQVVRGDSAAYFCASSPREDGSSTEAFFGQGTRLTVV.

This clonotype came up many times. This rearrangement joins TRBV18 to TRBJ2-5; D not certain. This CDR3 region has 11 residues. V was trimmed by 6 bases and J by 5 bases, leaving 7 bases between them. Germline V gene sequence: CDR1 KGHSH, CDR2 LQKENI. CDR3 sequence (DNA): TGTGCCAGCTCGGATCGGGAGACCCAGTACTTC. As protein: CASSDRETQYF. The variable domain in full, with the rest retrieved from reference TRBV18 and TRBJ2-5, is NAGVMQNPRHLVRRRGQEARLRCSPMKGHSHVYWYRQLPEEGLKFMVYLQKENIIDESGMPKERFSAEFPKEGPSILRIQQVVRGDSAAYFCASSDRETQYFGPGTRLLVL.

This clonotype occurred a few times. The chain has TRBV11-2 and TRBJ2-2; either TRBD1 or TRBD2 may fit D (5 bases each). Trimming removed 3 bases at V and 1 base at J, with 9 bases between. Germline V lookup: CDR1 SGHAT, CDR2 FQNNGV. This CDR3 region has 15 residues. This chain's CDR3 is CASSLGRWNTGELFF. The CDR3 DNA is TGTGCCAGCAGCTTGGGACGGTGGAACACCGGGGAGCTGTTTTTT.

This clonotype was seen repeatedly, ten times or more. In DNA, the CDR3 is TGCGCCAGCAGCCAAGATCTCCGGGCGCACCAGCCCCAGCATTTT. Translating gives CASSQDLRAHQPQHF. This chain joins TRBV4-3 and TRBJ1-5; D unresolved. V was cut by 0 bases and J by 7 bases, with 13 bases left in between. This CDR3 has 15 amino acids. Germline values: CDR1 LGHNA, CDR2 YSLEER.

V usage is TRBV7-2 and J usage is TRBJ2-5; D might be TRBD1 or TRBD2, each matching 5 bases. CDR1 is SGHTA and CDR2 is FQGNSA in the germline V gene. This CDR3 has 17 residues. With 2 bases removed from V and 7 bases from J, the gap between germline ends came to 23 bases. CDR3 sequence reads: CASSLTGRATIGGTQYF. CDR3 nucleotides: TGTGCCAGCAGCTTAACTGGCAGGGCAACGATTGGAGGGACCCAGTACTTC.

On this clonotype: At one end the junction does not follow the germline gene, possibly because of a read error. The chain combines TRBV7-2 with TRBJ2-4; D call uncertain. The CDR3 is 11 residues long. Per the germline V gene, CDR1 is SGHTA and CDR2 is FQGNSA. The CDR3 region has the DNA TGTGCCGGCAGCGCCCAAGACATTCAGTACTTC. This encodes CAGSAQDIQYF.

The chain is built from TRBV29-1 and TRBJ1-2; D not certain. V lost 3 bases and J lost 4, with 9 bases in between. Germline V gives CDR1 SQVTM, CDR2 ANQGSEA. The CDR3 has 12 amino acids. CDR3 nucleotide sequence: TGCAGCGTTGACAAAGAGACCTATGGCTACACCTTC. It is translated as CSVDKETYGYTF.

This chain links TRBV9 with TRBJ1-2; tentatively, D is TRBD1 (6 bases). CDR1 and CDR2 (germline): SGDLS, YYNGEE. The CDR3 extends over 15 amino acids. V was pared by 0 bases and J by 4 bases, with 13 bases between. DNA for the CDR3: TGTGCCAGCAGCGTAGGACCGGGGACAACCTATGGCTACACCTTC. It specifies CASSVGPGTTYGYTF.

The chain joins TRBV2 to TRBJ2-1; D is perhaps TRBD2 (7 bases). Germline values: CDR1 SNHLY, CDR2 FYNNEI. The CDR3 contains 12 residues. The germline V and J ends were trimmed by 10 bases and 9 bases, with 16 bases remaining between them. The CDR3 DNA sequence: TGTGCCACCATGGTAGGGGGGGCTGAGCAGTTCTTC. It encodes CATMVGGAEQFF.

Only a few counts were recorded for this clonotype. The chain employs TRBV7-6 and TRBJ2-5, with D uncertain. CDR3 size: 14 residues. Germline V gene lookup returns CDR1 SGHVS and CDR2 FNYEAQ. The V end was cut by 2 bases, the J end by 5 bases, with 12 bases between. For the CDR3, the DNA is TGTGCCAGCAGCTTAAGGGCCTCCAGGGAGACCCAGTACTTC. This translates into CASSLRASRETQYF.

The chain uses TRBV5-5 and TRBJ1-3; D perhaps matches TRBD1 (6 bases). Germline V CDR1 and CDR2: SGHKS, YYEKEE (reference sequence). CDR3 length equals 15 residues. Between the trimmed V and J ends, which lost 4 bases and 2 bases, there was a span of 13 bases. Written as DNA, the CDR3 is TGTGCCAGCAGCCGTACAGGGCTTACTGGAAACACCATATATTTT. It is translated as CASSRTGLTGNTIYF.

The chain carries TRBV7-9 and TRBJ2-7, with D perhaps given as TRBD1 or TRBD2 (5 bases each). V was cut by 5 bases and J by 7 bases, with 15 bases left in between. CDR3 length equals 13 residues. Germline lookup yields CDR1 SEHNR and CDR2 FQNEAQ (reference sequence). This chain's CDR3 is CASSQIWGSEQYF. The CDR3 coding sequence is TGTGCCAGCAGCCAGATTTGGGGGTCTGAGCAGTACTTC.

The genes are TRBV9 and TRBJ2-3, with a possible D match to TRBD2 (5 bases). The V gene lost 0 bases and the J gene lost 0 bases, with 11 bases spanning the gap. The CDR3 consists of 16 residues. Germline lookup yields CDR1 SGDLS and CDR2 YYNGEE. The chain's CDR3 is CASSVDLARSTDTQYF. CDR3 sequence (DNA): TGTGCCAGCAGCGTAGACTTAGCGCGAAGCACAGATACGCAGTATTTT.

This clonotype was counted many times. This sequence joins TRBV7-8 and TRBJ2-7; the match to TRBD2 covers 8 bases. Germline trimming cut 2 bases from V and 2 bases from J; bases unmatched to any gene: 5. The CDR3 sequence is 15 residues long. Germline V gene data show CDR1 as SGHVS and CDR2 as FQNEAQ. The CDR3 DNA sequence: TGTGCCAGCAGCTTACGGGGGGGCCGGGCCTACGAGCAGTACTTC. It encodes CASSLRGGRAYEQYF.

V is TRBV7-2 and J is TRBJ1-2; D may be TRBD1 (5 bases). CDR3 length: 14 amino acids. Germline assignment: CDR1 SGHTA and CDR2 FQGNSA. With 5 bases removed from V and 4 bases from J, the gap between germline ends came to 14 bases. The CDR3 DNA reads TGTGCCAGCAGCGCCGTCCGGGGGGTCTATGGCTACACCTTC. It encodes CASSAVRGVYGYTF.